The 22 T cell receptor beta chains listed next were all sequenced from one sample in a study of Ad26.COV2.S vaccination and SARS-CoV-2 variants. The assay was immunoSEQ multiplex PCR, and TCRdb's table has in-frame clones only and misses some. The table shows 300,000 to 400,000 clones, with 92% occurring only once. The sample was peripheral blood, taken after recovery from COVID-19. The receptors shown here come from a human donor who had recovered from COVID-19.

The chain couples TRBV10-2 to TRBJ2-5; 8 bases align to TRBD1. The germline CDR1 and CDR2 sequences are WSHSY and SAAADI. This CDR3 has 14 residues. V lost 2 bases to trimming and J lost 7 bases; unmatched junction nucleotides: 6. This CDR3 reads CASSEQGATGTQYF. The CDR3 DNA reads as TGCGCCAGCAGTGAGCAGGGGGCAACGGGGACCCAGTACTTC.

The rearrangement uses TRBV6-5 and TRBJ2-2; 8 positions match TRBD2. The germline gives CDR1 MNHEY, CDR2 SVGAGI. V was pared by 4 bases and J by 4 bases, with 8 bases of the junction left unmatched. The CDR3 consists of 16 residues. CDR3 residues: CASSWRAGAGTGELFF. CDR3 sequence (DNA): TGTGCCAGCAGTTGGCGAGCGGGGGCGGGCACCGGGGAGCTGTTTTTT.

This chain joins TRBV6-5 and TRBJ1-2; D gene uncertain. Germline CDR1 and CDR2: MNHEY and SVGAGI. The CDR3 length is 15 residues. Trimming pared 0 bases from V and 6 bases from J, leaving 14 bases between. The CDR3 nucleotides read TGTGCCAGCAGTTACTCGATTCGTCCCCCGGATGGCTACACCTTC. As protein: CASSYSIRPPDGYTF.

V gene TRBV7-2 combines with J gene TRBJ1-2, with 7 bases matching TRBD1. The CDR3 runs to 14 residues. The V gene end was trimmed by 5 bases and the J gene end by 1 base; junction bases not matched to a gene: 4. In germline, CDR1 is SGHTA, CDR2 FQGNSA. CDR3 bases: TGTGCCAGCAGCCCCTACAGGGGTAACTATGGCTACACCTTC. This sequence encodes CASSPYRGNYGYTF.

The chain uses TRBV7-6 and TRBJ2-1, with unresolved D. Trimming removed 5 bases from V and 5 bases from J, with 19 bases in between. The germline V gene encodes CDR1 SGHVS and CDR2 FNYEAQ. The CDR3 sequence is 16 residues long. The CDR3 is CASSAISRRFDNEQFF. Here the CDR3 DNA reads TGTGCCAGCAGCGCTATTAGCAGGCGGTTCGACAATGAGCAGTTCTTC.

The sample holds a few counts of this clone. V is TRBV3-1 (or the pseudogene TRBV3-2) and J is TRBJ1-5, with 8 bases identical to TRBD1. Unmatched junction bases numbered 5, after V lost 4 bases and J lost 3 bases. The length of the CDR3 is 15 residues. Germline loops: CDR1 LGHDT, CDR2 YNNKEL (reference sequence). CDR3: CASSLSDRANQPQHF. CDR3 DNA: TGTGCCAGCAGCCTCTCGGACAGGGCCAATCAGCCCCAGCATTTT.

CDR3 in DNA: TGTGCCAGCAGTTACTCGAAGGGTCGACTAGCGGGTGGGAAACAGACCCAGTACTTC. Protein: CASSYSKGRLAGGKQTQYF. The chain is built from TRBV6-2 or TRBV6-3 and TRBJ2-5, with TRBD2 matching over 10 bases. Germline V gives CDR1 MNHEY, CDR2 SVGEGT. The J segment lost 6 bases and the V segment lost 0 bases, leaving 16 bases of the junction unmatched. This CDR3 contains 19 residues.

The CDR3 here is CASSQAVMNTEAFF. CDR3 bases: TGTGCCAGCAGCCAAGCCGTAATGAACACTGAAGCTTTCTTT. The chain uses TRBV4-2 and TRBJ1-1; D uncertain. The CDR3 sequence is 14 residues long. Germline CDR1 LGHNA, CDR2 YNFKEQ. Trimming took off 1 base at V and 0 bases at J, with 6 bases between the two ends.

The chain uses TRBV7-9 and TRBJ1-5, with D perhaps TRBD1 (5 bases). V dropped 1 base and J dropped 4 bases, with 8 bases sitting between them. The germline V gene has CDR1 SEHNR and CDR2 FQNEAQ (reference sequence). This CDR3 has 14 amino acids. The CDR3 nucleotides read TGTGCCAGCAGCTTAGGACAGACAAATCAGCCCCAGCATTTT. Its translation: CASSLGQTNQPQHF.

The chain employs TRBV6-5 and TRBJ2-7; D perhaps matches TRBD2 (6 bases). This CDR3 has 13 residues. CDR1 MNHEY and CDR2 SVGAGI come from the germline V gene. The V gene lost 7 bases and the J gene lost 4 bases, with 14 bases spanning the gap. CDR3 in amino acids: CASTDGSLYEQYF. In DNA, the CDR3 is TGTGCCAGCACGGACGGGAGCCTTTACGAGCAGTACTTC.

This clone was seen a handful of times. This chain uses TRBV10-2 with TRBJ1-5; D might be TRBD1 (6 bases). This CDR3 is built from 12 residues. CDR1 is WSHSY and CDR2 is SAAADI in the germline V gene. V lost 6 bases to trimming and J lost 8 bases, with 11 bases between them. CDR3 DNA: TGCGCCAGCAGGGCCTACAGGGAGCCCCAGCATTTT. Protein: CASRAYREPQHF.

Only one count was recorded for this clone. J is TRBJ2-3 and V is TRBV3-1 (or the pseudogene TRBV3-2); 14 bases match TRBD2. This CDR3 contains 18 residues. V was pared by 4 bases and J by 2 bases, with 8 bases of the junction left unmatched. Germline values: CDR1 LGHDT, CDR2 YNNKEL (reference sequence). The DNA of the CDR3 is TGTGCCAGCAGCCCTGGGACTAGCGGGGGTTTTCTCACAGATACGCAGTATTTT. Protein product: CASSPGTSGGFLTDTQYF.

CDR3 amino acids: CASSLITEDGYTF. Written as DNA, the CDR3 is TGTGCCAGCAGTTTAATCACCGAGGATGGCTACACCTTC. The V gene is TRBV12-3 or TRBV12-4, the J gene TRBJ1-2; D call uncertain. V was trimmed by 2 bases and J by 6 bases, leaving 10 bases between them. The CDR3 extends over 13 amino acids.

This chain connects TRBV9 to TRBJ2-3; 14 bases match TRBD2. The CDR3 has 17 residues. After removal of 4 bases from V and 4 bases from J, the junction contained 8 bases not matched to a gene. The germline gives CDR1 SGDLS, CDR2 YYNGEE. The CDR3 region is CASSSTSGGAGADTQYF. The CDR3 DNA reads TGTGCCAGCAGCTCGACTAGCGGGGGGGCCGGCGCAGATACGCAGTATTTT.

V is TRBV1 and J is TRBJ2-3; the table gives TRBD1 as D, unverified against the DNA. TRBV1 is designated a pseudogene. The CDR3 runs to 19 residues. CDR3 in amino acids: CTSSQGSRTTGARTDTQYF. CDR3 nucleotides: TGCACCAGCAGCCAGGGTTCCCGTACGACAGGGGCGCGCACAGATACGCAGTATTTT.

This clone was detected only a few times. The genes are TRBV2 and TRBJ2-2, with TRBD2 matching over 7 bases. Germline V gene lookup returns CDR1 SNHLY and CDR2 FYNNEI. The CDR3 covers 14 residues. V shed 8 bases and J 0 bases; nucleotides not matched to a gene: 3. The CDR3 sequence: CASYGLANTGELFF. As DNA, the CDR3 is TGTGCCAGCTACGGACTAGCGAACACCGGGGAGCTGTTTTTT.

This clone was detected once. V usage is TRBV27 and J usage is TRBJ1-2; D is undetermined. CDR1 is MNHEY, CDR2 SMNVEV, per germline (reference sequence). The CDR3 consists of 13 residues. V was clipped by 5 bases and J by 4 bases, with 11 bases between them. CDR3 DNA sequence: TGTGCCAGCAGTCCACACATGTCCTATGGCTACACCTTC. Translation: CASSPHMSYGYTF.

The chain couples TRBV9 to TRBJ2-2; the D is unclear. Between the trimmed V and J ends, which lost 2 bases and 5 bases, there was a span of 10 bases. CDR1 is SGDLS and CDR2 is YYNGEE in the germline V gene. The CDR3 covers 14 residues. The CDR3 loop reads CASSVDPGTGELFF. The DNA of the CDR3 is TGTGCCAGCAGCGTTGACCCAGGAACCGGGGAGCTGTTTTTT.

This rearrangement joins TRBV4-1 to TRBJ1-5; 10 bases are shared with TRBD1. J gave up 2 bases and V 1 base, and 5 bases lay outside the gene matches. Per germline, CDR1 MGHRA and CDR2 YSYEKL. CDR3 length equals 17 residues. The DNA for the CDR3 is TGCGCCAGCAGCCAAGGGGGACAGGGGCCCGGCAATCAGCCCCAGCATTTT. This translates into CASSQGGQGPGNQPQHF.

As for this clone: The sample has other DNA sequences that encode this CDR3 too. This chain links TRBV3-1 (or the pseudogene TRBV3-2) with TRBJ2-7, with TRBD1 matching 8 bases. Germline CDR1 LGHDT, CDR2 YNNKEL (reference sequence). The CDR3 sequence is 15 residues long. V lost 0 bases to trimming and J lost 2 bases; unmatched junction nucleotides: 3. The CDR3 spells CASSQEGTGAYEQYF. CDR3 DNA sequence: TGTGCCAGCAGCCAAGAGGGGACAGGAGCCTACGAGCAGTACTTC.

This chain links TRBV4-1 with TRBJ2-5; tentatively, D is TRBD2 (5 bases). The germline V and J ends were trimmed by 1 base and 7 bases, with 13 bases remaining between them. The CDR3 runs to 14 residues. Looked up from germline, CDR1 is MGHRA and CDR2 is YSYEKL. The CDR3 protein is CASSQVGVILTQYF. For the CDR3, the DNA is TGCGCCAGCAGCCAAGTCGGGGTAATTTTGACCCAGTACTTC.

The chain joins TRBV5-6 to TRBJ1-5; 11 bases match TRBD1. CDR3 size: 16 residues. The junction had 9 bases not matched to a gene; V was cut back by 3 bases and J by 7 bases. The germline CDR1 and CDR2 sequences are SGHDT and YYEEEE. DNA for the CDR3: TGTGCCAGCAGCTCCGGGACAGGGGGAAGCTCACAGCCCCAGCATTTT. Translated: CASSSGTGGSSQPQHF. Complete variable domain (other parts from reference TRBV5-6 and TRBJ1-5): DAGVTQSPTHLIKTRGQQVTLRCSPKSGHDTVSWYQQALGQGPQFIFQYYEEEERQRGNFPDRFSGHQFPNYSSELNVNALLLGDSALYLCASSSGTGGSSQPQHFGDGTRLSIL.